A single sample gave rise to the 20 T cell receptor beta chains below, sequenced in a study of human T cells and chemical hapten exposure. Time point indicated: patch test 1, 2 weeks after DPC sensitization. The sample's treatment: therapeutic diphenylcyclopropenone sensitization with weekly scalp DPC. In TCRdb, the RACE reads were re-called with MiXCR into one record per CDR3 protein. The data contain just over 80,000 distinct CDR3 sequences, around 10% of them singletons. The sequencing used whole blood, collected in connection with sensitization to the hapten diphenylcyclopropenone (DPC). These receptors were taken from a woman aged 45-65 years with alopecia areata. Some clones in this sample may be carry-over from other donors' samples.

This clonotype was counted many times. The V and J genes are TRBV20-1 and TRBJ1-1; 9 bases agree with TRBD1. The CDR3 covers 15 residues. V trimming: 1 base; J trimming: 6 bases; junction bases outside the gene matches: 9. Germline V gives CDR1 DFQATT, CDR2 SNEGSKA (reference sequence). CDR3 sequence reads: CSARAQGALKSEAFF. The CDR3 DNA reads TGCAGTGCTAGAGCACAGGGGGCGCTTAAGTCTGAAGCTTTCTTT.

In this sample, this clonotype turned up a few times. This sequence joins TRBV2 and TRBJ2-5; weak D call: TRBD1 (6 bases). The CDR3 is made up of 16 amino acids. CDR1 and CDR2 from the germline V gene are SNHLY and FYNNEI. Trimming pared 7 bases from V and 4 bases from J, leaving 22 bases between. As DNA, the CDR3 is TGTGCCAGCACCCTAGGGGGTGTGGGGAGACGAGAGACCCAGTACTTC. This translates into CASTLGGVGRRETQYF.

This clonotype has only a few counts. The J gene is TRBJ1-4, the V gene TRBV7-2; TRBD1 is a possible D gene (5 bases). The CDR3 sequence is 14 residues long. The germline gives CDR1 SGHTA, CDR2 FQGNSA. The V and J ends lost 5 bases and 4 bases respectively, with 11 bases between them. The CDR3 region has the DNA TGTGCCAGCAGCCGGGGCGGTGGTAATGAAAAACTGTTTTTT. Protein product: CASSRGGGNEKLFF.

The table lists this clonotype with many counts. The rearrangement links TRBV9 to TRBJ1-6; 8 bases are a match to TRBD1. V was pared by 4 bases and J by 9 bases, with 12 bases of the junction left unmatched. CDR3 length: 16 residues. The germline V gene encodes CDR1 SGDLS and CDR2 YYNGEE. CDR3: CASSPQRQGLGSPLHF. In nucleotides, the CDR3 is TGTGCCAGCAGCCCCCAGAGACAGGGGTTGGGTTCACCCCTCCACTTT.

This clonotype was seen repeatedly, ten times or more. V usage is TRBV18 and J usage is TRBJ1-6; 8 bases match TRBD1. The CDR3 runs to 14 residues. V was pared by 3 bases and J by 9 bases, with 4 bases of the junction left unmatched. CDR1 KGHSH and CDR2 LQKENI come from the germline V gene. The CDR3 loop is CASSPDRGSSPLHF. In DNA, the CDR3 is TGTGCCAGCTCACCCGACAGGGGATCTTCACCCCTCCACTTT.

This clonotype was counted many times. V and J are TRBV3-1 and TRBJ1-3; D unclear. Germline V lookup: CDR1 LGHDT, CDR2 YNNKEL (reference sequence). This CDR3 is built from 14 residues. Trimming cost V 0 bases and J 3 bases, with 6 bases left between them. CDR3 sequence: CASSQDWFGNTIYF. CDR3 bases: TGTGCCAGCAGCCAAGATTGGTTTGGAAACACCATATATTTT.

This clonotype was seen many times. The chain's CDR3 is CASSLVSTDTQYF. CDR3 DNA sequence: TGTGCCAGCAGCTTAGTCAGCACAGATACGCAGTATTTT. The rearrangement uses TRBV11-2 and TRBJ2-3; D call uncertain. Germline lookup yields CDR1 SGHAT and CDR2 FQNNGV. The CDR3 loop spans 13 amino acids. Trimming took off 1 base at V and 0 bases at J, with 2 bases between the two ends.

At least ten counts were recorded for this clonotype. The chain links TRBV18 to TRBJ2-5; D gene ambiguous. The CDR3 has 13 amino acids. V lost 2 bases to trimming and J lost 5 bases, with 9 bases between them. Germline assignment: CDR1 KGHSH and CDR2 LQKENI. The CDR3 nucleotides read TGTGCCAGCTCACCAGGGGTAGGCGAGACCCAGTACTTC. The encoded protein is CASSPGVGETQYF.

The chain recombines TRBV12-3 or TRBV12-4 with TRBJ1-1; 7 bases map to TRBD1. The CDR3 extends over 15 amino acids. V was pared by 6 bases and J by 3 bases, with 10 bases of the junction left unmatched. CDR3 coding DNA: TGTGCCAGCAGCCGGAGACAGGGAGGGGACACTGAAGCTTTCTTT. It specifies CASSRRQGGDTEAFF.

This clonotype has more than one count but fewer than ten. The chain employs TRBV29-1 and TRBJ2-2, with D possibly matching TRBD1 (6 bases). The CDR3 extends over 15 amino acids. V lost 6 bases and J lost 4, with 18 bases in between. Germline V gene lookup returns CDR1 SQVTM and CDR2 ANQGSEA. In DNA, the CDR3 is TGCAGCGTACTTCCAGGGGAGTCGGGCACCGGGGAGCTGTTTTTT. Amino acid sequence: CSVLPGESGTGELFF.

This clonotype was recorded a few times. The chain links TRBV24-1 to TRBJ1-5; D call uncertain. The CDR3 is 21 amino acids. V lost 3 bases to trimming and J lost 1 base, with 27 bases between them. CDR1 and CDR2 from the germline V gene are KGHDR and SFDVKD. The CDR3 sequence: CATSDIQFQDCWCASNQPQHF. The CDR3, as DNA: TGTGCCACCAGTGATATTCAGTTTCAGGATTGCTGGTGTGCCAGCAATCAGCCCCAGCATTTT.

This clonotype was observed at least ten times. The rearrangement uses TRBV11-3 and TRBJ2-7; D possibly uses TRBD1 or TRBD2 (5 bases each). This CDR3 has 15 amino acids. The V gene lost 5 bases and the J gene lost 2 bases, with 16 bases spanning the gap. The germline V gene has CDR1 SGHNT and CDR2 YENEEA. CDR3 residues: CASSRGQGPTYEQYF. The CDR3, as DNA: TGTGCCAGCAGCCGTGGGCAGGGACCCACCTACGAGCAGTACTTC. Combining the CDR3 with reference TRBV11-3 and TRBJ2-7 gives the whole variable domain EAGVVQSPRYKIIEKKQPVAFWCNPISGHNTLYWYLQNLGQGPELLIRYENEEAVDDSQLPKDRFSAERLKGVDSTLKIQPAELGDSAVYLCASSRGQGPTYEQYFGPGTRLTVT.

This clonotype was seen repeatedly, ten times or more. CDR3 in amino acids: CASSLARNRTKNIQYF. CDR3 coding DNA: TGTGCCAGCAGCTTAGCGCGGAACAGGACCAAAAACATTCAGTACTTC. The chain employs TRBV7-9 and TRBJ2-4, with D perhaps TRBD1 (5 bases). Germline values: CDR1 SEHNR, CDR2 FQNEAQ (reference sequence). Deletions cut 0 bases from V and 2 bases from J, with 11 bases between. The CDR3 length is 16 residues.

In its sample, this clonotype was seen many times. The chain employs TRBV4-3 and TRBJ2-7; 12 bases are shared with TRBD1. The CDR3 runs 15 residues. Trimming removed 4 bases from V and 6 bases from J; junction bases left unmatched: 7. Germline V CDR1 and CDR2: LGHNA, YSLEER. CDR3 in amino acids: CASSPTGTGGVEQYF. The CDR3, as DNA: TGCGCCAGCAGCCCAACCGGGACAGGGGGCGTCGAGCAGTACTTC.

This clonotype was picked up many times. The genes are TRBV7-9 and TRBJ2-7, with TRBD1 matching over 8 bases. Germline CDR1 and CDR2: SEHNR and FQNEAQ (reference sequence). The trim removed 6 bases at V and 2 bases at J, leaving 9 bases unmatched. The CDR3 sequence is 15 residues long. The CDR3 sequence is CASSPWDRRPYEQYF. In DNA form, the CDR3 reads TGTGCCAGCAGTCCCTGGGACAGGCGCCCCTACGAGCAGTACTTC.

This clonotype was recorded many times. CDR3 sequence (DNA): TGTGCCAGCAGCCTTCAACCACCTGGACAGGGGGATTCCTATGGCTACACCTTC. Its protein product is CASSLQPPGQGDSYGYTF. This chain connects TRBV7-3 to TRBJ1-2, with 10 bases that match TRBD1. Per the germline V gene, CDR1 is SGHTA and CDR2 is FQGTGA. The V segment lost 5 bases and the J segment 4 bases; nucleotides outside the gene matches: 16. This CDR3 spans 18 amino acids.

This clonotype has at least ten counts. J is TRBJ2-5 and V is TRBV20-1, with 13 bases fitting TRBD2. Germline trimming cut 6 bases from V and 9 bases from J; bases unmatched to any gene: 10. This CDR3 has 14 amino acids. Germline-derived CDR1 and CDR2 are DFQATT and SNEGSKA (reference sequence). The CDR3 DNA reads TGCAGTGCCGGGGGACTAGCGGGGCCTGGGGCCCAGTACTTC. This sequence encodes CSAGGLAGPGAQYF.

This clonotype was picked up many times. J is TRBJ2-7 and V is TRBV20-1, with D maybe TRBD2 (5 bases). CDR1 and CDR2 (germline): DFQATT, SNEGSKA (reference sequence). The length of the CDR3 is 11 residues. For the CDR3, the DNA is TGCAGAGCGGAAAACTCCTACGAGCAGTACTTC. Its translation: CRAENSYEQYF.

This clonotype has just a few counts. The CDR3 DNA reads as TGTGCCAGCAACCCGACTAGCGGGATGCACGAGCAGTACTTC. Encoded protein: CASNPTSGMHEQYF. The chain couples TRBV11-2 to TRBJ2-7; 11 nucleotides align to TRBD2. The CDR3 is 14 amino acids. V gave up 7 bases and J gave up 5 bases; unmatched junction bases: 7. Germline CDR1 and CDR2: SGHAT and FQNNGV. The whole variable domain, filled in from reference TRBV11-2 and TRBJ2-7, reads EAGVAQSPRYKIIEKRQSVAFWCNPISGHATLYWYQQILGQGPKLLIQFQNNGVVDDSQLPKDRFSAERLKGVDSTLKIQPAKLEDSAVYLCASNPTSGMHEQYFGPGTRLTVT.

This clonotype was found many times. The rearrangement joins TRBV5-1 to TRBJ2-3; D is unclear. CDR3 length: 14 amino acids. Germline loops: CDR1 SGHRS, CDR2 YFSETQ. V was clipped by 0 bases and J by 2 bases, with 7 bases between them. CDR3 protein: CASSLGLITDTQYF. The DNA of the CDR3 is TGCGCCAGCAGCTTGGGACTTATCACAGATACGCAGTATTTT. The whole variable domain, filled in from reference TRBV5-1 and TRBJ2-3, reads KAGVTQTPRYLIKTRGQQVTLSCSPISGHRSVSWYQQTPGQGLQFLFEYFSETQRNKGNFPGRFSGRQFSNSRSEMNVSTLELGDSALYLCASSLGLITDTQYFGPGTRLTVL.